Included here is one T cell receptor beta chain sequence, with context. Its antigen is unidentified. PCR amplification relied on 60 Vbeta primers (plus 13 Jbeta primers). TCRdb keeps only in-frame clones here, not all; method: immunoSEQ multiplex PCR. The sample lists just over 200,000 clones; approximately 70% were seen once. There are 15 residues in the CDR3. The germline gives CDR1 MDHEN, CDR2 SYDVKM. V was pared by 5 bases and J by 0 bases, with 13 bases between. These data come from a study of cytomegalovirus exposure and HLA in healthy donors. Study observations and caveats: For presence/absence analyses, sequencing depth was assumed to be roughly uniform across donors. In a later analysis, the majority of CMV-associated beta chains seemingly showed HLA restriction. Later analysis associated a missense DCLRE1C variant with TCR beta V- and J-gene trimming.

The chain carries TRBV28 and TRBJ1-1; a possible D gene is TRBD1 (6 bases). The receptor comes from a man aged 35 to 55 in good health and CMV-seropositive. The sample taken for sequencing was PBMCs. The CDR3 sequence is CASSLRTEMNTEAFF. CDR3 nucleotide sequence: TGTGCCAGCAGTCTAAGGACAGAGATGAACACTGAAGCTTTCTTT.